The subject of this entry is one T cell receptor beta chain. Its specificity is unknown. The junction departs from the called germline gene at one end, perhaps through a read error. This entry comes from a study of T cells in localized non-small cell lung cancer. Regarding the study as a whole: Highest T cell clonality was seen in uninvolved adjacent lung, surpassing that measured in tumor. Increased T cell density in blood showed an association with longer overall survival.

Sequencing used immunoSEQ multiplex PCR; TCRdb keeps in-frame clones, though not all of them. This sample has 45,000 to 70,000 clones, with 86% found just once. Germline V gene lookup returns CDR1 SGDLS and CDR2 YYNGEE. The CDR3 contains 13 residues. The material sequenced was peripheral blood, taken before any cancer treatment. The receptor comes from a woman aged 35 to 69 with stage I lung adenocarcinoma. V is TRBV9 and J is TRBJ1-2; D remains ambiguous. The CDR3 region has the DNA TGTGCCAGCAGTGTAGATGACAACTATGGCTACACCTTC. Protein: CASSVDDNYGYTF.